The clone carrying this TCR beta chain was seen a few times. Its specificity is not known. This sample is part of a study of cytomegalovirus exposure and HLA in healthy donors. Study-level results: According to an earlier analysis, most TCR beta V segments yielded productive rearrangements about 90% or about 30% of the time. Later analysis suggested links between common viral pathogens and several top significant clusters.

Germline CDR1 SGHTA, CDR2 FQGNSA. The CDR3 loop spans 13 amino acids. The V end lost 5 bases, the J end lost 7 bases, and 12 bases lay between the germline ends. Primers included in the PCR were 60 Vbeta and 13 Jbeta primers. Clones were read by immunoSEQ multiplex PCR, and TCRdb kept only the in-frame ones, dropping some. The data contain fewer than 200,000 clones, around 73% of them singletons. The rearrangement uses TRBV7-2 and TRBJ1-5; a possible D gene is TRBD1 (5 bases). The material sequenced was PBMCs. The TCR originated in a man aged 55-75 years in good health and CMV-seronegative. The CDR3 is CASSRGGWQPQHF. The CDR3 DNA reads TGTGCCAGCAGCCGGGGGGGGTGGCAGCCCCAGCATTTT. Supplemented by reference TRBV7-2 and TRBJ1-5, the full variable domain reads GAGVSQSPSNKVTEKGKDVELRCDPISGHTALYWYRQSLGQGLEFLIYFQGNSAPDKSGLPSDRFSAERTGGSVSTLTIQRTQQEDSAVYLCASSRGGWQPQHFGDGTRLSIL.